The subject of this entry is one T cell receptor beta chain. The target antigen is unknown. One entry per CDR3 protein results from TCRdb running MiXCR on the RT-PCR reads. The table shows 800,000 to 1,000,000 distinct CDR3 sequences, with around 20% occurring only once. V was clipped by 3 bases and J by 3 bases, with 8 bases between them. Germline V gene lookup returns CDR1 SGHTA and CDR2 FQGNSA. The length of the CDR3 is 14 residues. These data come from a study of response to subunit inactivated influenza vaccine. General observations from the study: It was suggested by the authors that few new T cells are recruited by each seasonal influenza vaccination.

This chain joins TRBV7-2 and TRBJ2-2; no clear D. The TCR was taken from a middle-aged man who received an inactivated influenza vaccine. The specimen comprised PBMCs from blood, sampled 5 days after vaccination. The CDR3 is CASSFRLYTGELFF. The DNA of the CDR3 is TGTGCCAGCAGCTTTCGACTCTACACCGGGGAGCTGTTTTTT.